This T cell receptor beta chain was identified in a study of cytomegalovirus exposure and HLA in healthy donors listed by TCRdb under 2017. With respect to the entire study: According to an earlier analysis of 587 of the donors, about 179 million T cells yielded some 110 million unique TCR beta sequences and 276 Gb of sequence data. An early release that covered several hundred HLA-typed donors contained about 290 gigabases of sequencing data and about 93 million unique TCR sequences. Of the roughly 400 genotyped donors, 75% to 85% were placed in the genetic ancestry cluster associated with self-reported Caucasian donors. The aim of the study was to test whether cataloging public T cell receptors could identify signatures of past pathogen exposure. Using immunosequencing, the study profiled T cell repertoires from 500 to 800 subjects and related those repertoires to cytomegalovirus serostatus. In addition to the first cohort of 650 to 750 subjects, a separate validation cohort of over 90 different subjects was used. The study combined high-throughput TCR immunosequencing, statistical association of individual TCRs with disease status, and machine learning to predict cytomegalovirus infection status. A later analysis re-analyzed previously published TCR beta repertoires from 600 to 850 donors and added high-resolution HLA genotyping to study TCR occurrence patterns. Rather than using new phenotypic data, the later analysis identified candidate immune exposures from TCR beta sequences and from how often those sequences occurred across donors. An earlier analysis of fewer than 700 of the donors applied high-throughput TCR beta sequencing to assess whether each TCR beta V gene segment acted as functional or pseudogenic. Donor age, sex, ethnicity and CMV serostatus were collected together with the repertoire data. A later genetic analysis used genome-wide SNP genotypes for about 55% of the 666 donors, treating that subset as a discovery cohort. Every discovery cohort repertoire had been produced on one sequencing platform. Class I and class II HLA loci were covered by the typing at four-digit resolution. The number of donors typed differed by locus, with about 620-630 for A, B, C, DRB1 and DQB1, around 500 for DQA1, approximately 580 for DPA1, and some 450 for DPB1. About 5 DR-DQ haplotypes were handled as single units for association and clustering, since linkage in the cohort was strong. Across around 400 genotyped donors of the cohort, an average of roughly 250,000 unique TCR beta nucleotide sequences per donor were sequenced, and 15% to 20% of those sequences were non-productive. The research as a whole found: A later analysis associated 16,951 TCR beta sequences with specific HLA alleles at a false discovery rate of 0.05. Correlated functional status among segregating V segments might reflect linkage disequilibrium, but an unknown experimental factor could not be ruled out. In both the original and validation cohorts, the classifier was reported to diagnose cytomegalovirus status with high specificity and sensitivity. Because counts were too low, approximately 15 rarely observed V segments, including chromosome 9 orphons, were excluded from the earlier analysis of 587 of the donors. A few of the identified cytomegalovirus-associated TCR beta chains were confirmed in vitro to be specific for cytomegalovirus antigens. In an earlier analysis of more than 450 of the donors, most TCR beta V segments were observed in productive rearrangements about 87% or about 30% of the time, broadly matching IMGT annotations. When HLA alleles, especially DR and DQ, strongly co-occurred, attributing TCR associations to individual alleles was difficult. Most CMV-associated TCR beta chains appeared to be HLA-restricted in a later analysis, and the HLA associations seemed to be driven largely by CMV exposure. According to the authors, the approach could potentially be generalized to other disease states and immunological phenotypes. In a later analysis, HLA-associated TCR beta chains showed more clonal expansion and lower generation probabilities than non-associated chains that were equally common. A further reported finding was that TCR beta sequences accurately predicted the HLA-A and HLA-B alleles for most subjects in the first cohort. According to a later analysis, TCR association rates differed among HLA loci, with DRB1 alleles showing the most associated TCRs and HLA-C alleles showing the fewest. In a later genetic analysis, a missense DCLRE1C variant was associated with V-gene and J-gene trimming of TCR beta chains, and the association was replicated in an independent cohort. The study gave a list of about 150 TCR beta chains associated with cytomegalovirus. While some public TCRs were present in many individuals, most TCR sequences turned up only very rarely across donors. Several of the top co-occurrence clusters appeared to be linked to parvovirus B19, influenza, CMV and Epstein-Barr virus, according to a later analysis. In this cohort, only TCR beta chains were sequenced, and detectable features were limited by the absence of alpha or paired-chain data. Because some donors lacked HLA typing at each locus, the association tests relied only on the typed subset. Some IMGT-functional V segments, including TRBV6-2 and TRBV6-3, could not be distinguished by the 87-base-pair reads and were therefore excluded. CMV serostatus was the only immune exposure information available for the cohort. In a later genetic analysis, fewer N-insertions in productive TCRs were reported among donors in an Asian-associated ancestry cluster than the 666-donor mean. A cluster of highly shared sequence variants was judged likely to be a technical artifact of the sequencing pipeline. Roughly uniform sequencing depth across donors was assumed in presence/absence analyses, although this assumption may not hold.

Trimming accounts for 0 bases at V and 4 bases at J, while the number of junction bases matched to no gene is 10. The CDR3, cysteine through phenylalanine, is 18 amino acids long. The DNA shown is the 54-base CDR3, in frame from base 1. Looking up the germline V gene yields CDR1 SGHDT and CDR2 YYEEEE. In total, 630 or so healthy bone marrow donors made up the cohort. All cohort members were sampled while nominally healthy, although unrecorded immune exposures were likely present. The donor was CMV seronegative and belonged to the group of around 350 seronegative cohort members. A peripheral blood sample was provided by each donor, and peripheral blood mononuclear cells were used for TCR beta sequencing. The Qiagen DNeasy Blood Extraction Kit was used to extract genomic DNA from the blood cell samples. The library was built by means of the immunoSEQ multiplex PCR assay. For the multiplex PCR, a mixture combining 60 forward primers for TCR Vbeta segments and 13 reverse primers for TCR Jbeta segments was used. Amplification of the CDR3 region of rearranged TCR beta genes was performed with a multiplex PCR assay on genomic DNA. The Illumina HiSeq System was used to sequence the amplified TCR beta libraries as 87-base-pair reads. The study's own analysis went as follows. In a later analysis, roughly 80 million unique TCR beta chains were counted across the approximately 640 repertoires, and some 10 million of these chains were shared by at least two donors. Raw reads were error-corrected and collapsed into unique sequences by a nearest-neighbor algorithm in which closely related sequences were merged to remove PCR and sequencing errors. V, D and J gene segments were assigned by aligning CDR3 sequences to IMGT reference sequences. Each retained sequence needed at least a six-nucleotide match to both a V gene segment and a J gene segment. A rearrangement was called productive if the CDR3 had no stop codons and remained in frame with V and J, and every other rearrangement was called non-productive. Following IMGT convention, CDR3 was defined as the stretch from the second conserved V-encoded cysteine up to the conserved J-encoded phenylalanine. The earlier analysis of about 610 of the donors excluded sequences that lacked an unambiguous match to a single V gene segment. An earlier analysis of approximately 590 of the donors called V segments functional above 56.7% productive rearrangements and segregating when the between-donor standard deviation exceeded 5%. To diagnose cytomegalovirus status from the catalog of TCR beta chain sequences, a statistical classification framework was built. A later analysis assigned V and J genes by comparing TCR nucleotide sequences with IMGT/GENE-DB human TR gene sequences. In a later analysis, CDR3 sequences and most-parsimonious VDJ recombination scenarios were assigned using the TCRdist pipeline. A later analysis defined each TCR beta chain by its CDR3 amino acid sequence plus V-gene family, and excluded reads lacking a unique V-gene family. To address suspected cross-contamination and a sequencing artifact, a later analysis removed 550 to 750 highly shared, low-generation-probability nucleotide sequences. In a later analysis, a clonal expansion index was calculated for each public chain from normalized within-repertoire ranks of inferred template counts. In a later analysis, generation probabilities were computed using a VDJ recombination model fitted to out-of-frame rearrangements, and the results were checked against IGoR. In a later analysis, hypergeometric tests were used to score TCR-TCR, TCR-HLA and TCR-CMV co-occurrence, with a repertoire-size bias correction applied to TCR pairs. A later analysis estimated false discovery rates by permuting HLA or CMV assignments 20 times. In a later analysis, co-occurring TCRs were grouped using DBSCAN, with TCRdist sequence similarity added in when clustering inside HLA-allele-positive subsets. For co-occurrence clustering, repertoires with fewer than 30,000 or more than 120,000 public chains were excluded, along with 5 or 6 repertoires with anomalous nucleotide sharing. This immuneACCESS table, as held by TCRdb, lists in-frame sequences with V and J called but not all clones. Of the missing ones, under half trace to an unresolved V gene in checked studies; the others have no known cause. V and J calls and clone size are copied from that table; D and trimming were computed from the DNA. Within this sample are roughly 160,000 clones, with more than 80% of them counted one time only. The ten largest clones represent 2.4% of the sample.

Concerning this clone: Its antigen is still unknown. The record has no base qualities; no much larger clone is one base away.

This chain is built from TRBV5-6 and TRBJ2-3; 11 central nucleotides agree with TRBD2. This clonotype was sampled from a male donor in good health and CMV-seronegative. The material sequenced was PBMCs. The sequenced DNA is TGTGCCAGCAGCTTGGCCTTTCTAGCGGGGGGCCCGGCAGATACGCAGTATTTT. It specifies CASSLAFLAGGPADTQYF.